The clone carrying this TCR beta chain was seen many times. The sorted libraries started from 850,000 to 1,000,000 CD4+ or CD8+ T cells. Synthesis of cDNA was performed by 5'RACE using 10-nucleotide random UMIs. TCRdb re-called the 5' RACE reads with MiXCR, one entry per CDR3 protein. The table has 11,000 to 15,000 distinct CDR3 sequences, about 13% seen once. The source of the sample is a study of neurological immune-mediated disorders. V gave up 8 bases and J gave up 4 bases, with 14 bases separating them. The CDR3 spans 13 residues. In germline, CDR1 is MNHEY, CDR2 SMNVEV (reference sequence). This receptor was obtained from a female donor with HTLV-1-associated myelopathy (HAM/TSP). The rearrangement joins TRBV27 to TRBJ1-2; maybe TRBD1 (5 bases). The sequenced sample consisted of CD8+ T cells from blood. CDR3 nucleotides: TGTGCCAGCGGGCCACAGGTTCTCTATGGCTACACCTTC. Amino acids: CASGPQVLYGYTF.